Below are 17 T cell receptor beta chains sequenced from a single sample in a study of shared clonotypes between healthy human individuals. TCRdb keeps only in-frame clones here, not all; method: immunoSEQ multiplex PCR. In the table there are roughly 700,000 clones, 74% of which are singletons. The sample was memory CD4+ T cells sorted from blood. Subset described: CD45RA-negative fraction. These receptors all come from a woman aged 25 to 45 in good health.

This sequence joins TRBV11-3 and TRBJ2-5; D gene uncertain. Germline CDR1 is SGHNT and CDR2 is YENEEA. V gave up 2 bases and J gave up 5 bases, with 12 bases separating them. CDR3 length equals 14 residues. The chain's CDR3 is CASSLSRSSETQYF. The CDR3 region has the DNA TGTGCCAGCAGCTTATCTCGCAGTTCGGAGACCCAGTACTTC.

This chain uses TRBV19 with TRBJ1-1, with D uncertain. This CDR3 spans 10 amino acids. V lost 6 bases and J 8 bases, leaving 7 bases between the germline ends. From germline, CDR1 is LNHDA and CDR2 SQIVND (reference sequence). CDR3 protein: CASRPQEAFF. CDR3 in DNA: TGTGCCAGTAGGCCCCAAGAAGCTTTCTTT.

Comment on this clone: The same CDR3 can be traced to other DNA sequences in this sample. The chain couples TRBV2 to TRBJ1-1, with TRBD1 identical over 9 bases. Germline CDR1 reads SNHLY; CDR2 reads FYNNEI. The V gene end was trimmed by 6 bases and the J gene end by 5 bases; junction bases not matched to a gene: 4. This CDR3 region has 13 residues. CDR3 sequence (DNA): TGTGCCAGCAGAGGGGACAGGGAAACTGAAGCTTTCTTT. It specifies CASRGDRETEAFF.

The rearrangement uses TRBV29-1 and TRBJ2-7; tentative D call: TRBD1 (6 bases). Between the trimmed V and J ends, which lost 4 bases and 0 bases, there was a span of 16 bases. The germline V gene has CDR1 SQVTM and CDR2 ANQGSEA. CDR3 length equals 15 residues. The CDR3 spells CSVGHRVGRSYEQYF. DNA of the CDR3: TGCAGCGTTGGCCACAGGGTGGGACGCTCCTACGAGCAGTACTTC.

For the CDR3, the DNA is TGTGCCAGCAGTGAACCTACAGGGGGGGTTGAAAAACTGTTTTTT. Protein product: CASSEPTGGVEKLFF. This chain links TRBV25-1 with TRBJ1-4; 8 bases agree with TRBD1. Trimming took 2 bases from V and 7 from J; bases not matched to a gene: 6. The CDR3 covers 15 residues. The germline CDR1 and CDR2 sequences are MGHDK and SYGVNS.

V is TRBV28 and J is TRBJ1-5; a weak D match, TRBD1 (5 bases). V lost 10 bases to trimming and J lost 4 bases, with 8 bases between them. The CDR3 is made up of 11 amino acids. The germline V gene encodes CDR1 MDHEN and CDR2 SYDVKM. Here the CDR3 reads CATSGNQPQHF. The CDR3 coding sequence is TGTGCCACCTCAGGGAATCAGCCCCAGCATTTT.

This chain links TRBV28 with TRBJ2-7; tentatively, D is TRBD1 (6 bases). V was shortened by 5 bases and J by 2 bases, with 13 bases between the two germline ends. Germline CDR1 MDHEN, CDR2 SYDVKM. This CDR3 has 14 residues. In nucleotides, the CDR3 is TGTGCCAGCAGTCCGTCCGGACAGACCTACGAGCAGTACTTC. This encodes CASSPSGQTYEQYF.

CDR3 sequence: CASSGWGEQYF. The DNA of the CDR3 is TGTGCCAGTAGTGGTTGGGGCGAGCAGTACTTC. This chain connects TRBV19 to TRBJ2-7; D ambiguous. CDR1 and CDR2 (germline): LNHDA, SQIVND (reference sequence). Trimming removed 5 bases from V and 6 bases from J, with 8 bases in between. The CDR3 runs 11 residues.

The V gene is TRBV10-3, the J gene TRBJ1-5, with D maybe TRBD1 (5 bases). Trimming left V 6 bases short and J 6 bases short, with 15 bases between. Germline V gives CDR1 ENHRY, CDR2 SYGVKD. The CDR3 totals 14 residues. The CDR3 loop reads CAIRGDLEGQPQHF. The CDR3 DNA reads as TGTGCCATCAGAGGGGACCTCGAAGGTCAGCCCCAGCATTTT.

With regard to this clone: The same CDR3 can be traced to other DNA sequences in this sample. This chain connects TRBV7-2 to TRBJ1-5; unclear D gene. The CDR3 extends over 13 amino acids. CDR1 is SGHTA and CDR2 is FQGNSA in the germline V gene. The V and J ends lost 3 bases and 4 bases respectively, with 7 bases between them. The CDR3 nucleotides are TGTGCCAGCAGCTTCTCGGGGAATCAGCCCCAGCATTTT. Amino acid sequence: CASSFSGNQPQHF.

This chain connects TRBV10-3 to TRBJ2-5, with 10 bases aligning to TRBD2. This CDR3 spans 16 amino acids. Germline CDR1 and CDR2: ENHRY and SYGVKD. With V trimmed by 6 bases and J by 5 bases, 12 bases remained unmatched. For the CDR3, the DNA is TGTGCCATCAGCGCTACCAGCGGGAGGGCCGCGGAGACCCAGTACTTC. This encodes CAISATSGRAAETQYF.

This clone was recorded many times. The rearrangement uses TRBV28 and TRBJ2-1; D call uncertain. Germline V lookup: CDR1 MDHEN, CDR2 SYDVKM. The V end was cut by 2 bases, the J end by 4 bases, with 9 bases between. The CDR3 runs 14 residues. The CDR3 loop reads CASSLMGKYNEQFF. The CDR3 nucleotides are TGTGCCAGCAGTTTAATGGGCAAATACAATGAGCAGTTCTTC.

This clone was counted only a few times. The chain recombines TRBV19 with TRBJ2-2; D assignment may be TRBD1 or TRBD2 (5 bases each). Germline V gives CDR1 LNHDA, CDR2 SQIVND (reference sequence). Trimming cost V 9 bases and J 3 bases, with 17 bases left between them. The length of the CDR3 is 15 residues. The CDR3 loop is CASKMGVGDTGELFF. DNA for the CDR3: TGTGCCAGCAAGATGGGGGTTGGAGACACCGGGGAGCTGTTTTTT.

This clone was observed a few times. The chain joins TRBV29-1 to TRBJ2-3; D gene ambiguous. The CDR3 covers 12 residues. CDR1 and CDR2 from the germline V gene are SQVTM and ANQGSEA. V was trimmed by 7 bases and J by 0 bases, leaving 8 bases between them. CDR3 in amino acids: CSADPSTDTQYF. In nucleotides, the CDR3 is TGCAGCGCGGACCCTAGCACAGATACGCAGTATTTT.

The V gene is TRBV4-2, the J gene TRBJ1-5, with D possibly TRBD1 on 6 matching bases. This CDR3 has 15 residues. Germline lookup yields CDR1 LGHNA and CDR2 YNFKEQ. Trimming stripped 1 base from V and 7 bases from J, with 14 bases between. Written as DNA, the CDR3 is TGTGCCAGCAGCCAAGGGGGGCAGGGCGGACAGCCCCAGCATTTT. Protein sequence: CASSQGGQGGQPQHF.

As for this clone: Distinct nucleotide sequences in the sample also encode this CDR3. The chain carries TRBV7-8 and TRBJ2-5, with TRBD2 matching 12 bases. Germline CDR1 and CDR2: SGHVS and FQNEAQ. The CDR3 totals 14 residues. V gave up 5 bases and J gave up 5 bases; unmatched junction bases: 3. The CDR3 region has the DNA TGTGCCAGCAGCCCTAGCGGGAGGGTCGAGACCCAGTACTTC. Its protein product is CASSPSGRVETQYF. Based on the CDR3 plus reference TRBV7-8 and TRBJ2-5, the full variable domain is GAGVSQSPRYKVAKRGQDVALRCDPISGHVSLFWYQQALGQGPEFLTYFQNEAQLDKSGLPSDRFFAERPEGSVSTLKIQRTQQEDSAVYLCASSPSGRVETQYFGPGTRLLVL.

This clone has more than one count but fewer than ten. The CDR3 DNA reads as TGTGCCAGCAGCCAAACTAGCGTCTCGTCCTACGAGCAGTACTTC. It translates to CASSQTSVSSYEQYF. The V call is TRBV5-5, the J call TRBJ2-7; TRBD2 agrees at 7 bases. CDR3 length equals 15 residues. Looked up from germline, CDR1 is SGHKS and CDR2 is YYEKEE (reference sequence). The J segment lost 1 base and the V segment lost 4 bases, leaving 8 bases of the junction unmatched.